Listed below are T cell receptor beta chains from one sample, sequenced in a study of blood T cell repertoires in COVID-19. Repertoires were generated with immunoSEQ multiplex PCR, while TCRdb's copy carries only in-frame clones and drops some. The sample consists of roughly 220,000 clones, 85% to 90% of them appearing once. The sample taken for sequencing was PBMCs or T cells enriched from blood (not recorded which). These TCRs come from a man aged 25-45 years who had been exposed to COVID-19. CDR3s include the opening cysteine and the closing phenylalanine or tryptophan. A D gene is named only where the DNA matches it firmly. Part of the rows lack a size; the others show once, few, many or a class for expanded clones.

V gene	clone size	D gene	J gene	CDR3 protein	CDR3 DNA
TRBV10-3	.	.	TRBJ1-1	CATTGGAFF	TGTGCCACGACTGGGGGGGCTTTCTTT
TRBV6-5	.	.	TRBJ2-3	CASRGLESGTDTQYF	TGTGCCAGCAGAGGACTCGAATCTGGCACAGATACGCAGTATTTT
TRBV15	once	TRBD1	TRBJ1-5	CATSRVSGQGPPQHF	TGTGCCACCAGCAGAGTATCGGGACAGGGGCCGCCCCAGCATTTT
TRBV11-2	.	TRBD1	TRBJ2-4	CASSSGQGQNVNIQYF	TGTGCCAGCAGCTCTGGACAGGGGCAAAACGTGAACATTCAGTACTTC
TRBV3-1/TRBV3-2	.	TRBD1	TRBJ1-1	CASAQGVRTEAFF	TGTGCCAGCGCCCAGGGGGTACGGACTGAAGCTTTCTTT
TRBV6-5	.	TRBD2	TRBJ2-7	CASTGGVVSYEQYF	TGTGCCAGCACGGGGGGGGTGGTATCCTACGAGCAGTACTTC
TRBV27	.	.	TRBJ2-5	CASSEWAMGQETQYF	TGTGCCAGCAGCGAATGGGCCATGGGCCAAGAGACCCAGTACTTC
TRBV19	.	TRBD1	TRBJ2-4	CASSITSGGKNIQYF	TGTGCCAGTAGTATTACTTCAGGGGGTAAGAACATTCAGTACTTC
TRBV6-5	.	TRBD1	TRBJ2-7	CASSYRTGMRYEQYF	TGTGCCAGCAGTTACAGGACAGGGATGCGCTACGAGCAGTACTTC
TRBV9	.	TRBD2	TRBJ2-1	CASSVLAGGSDEQFF	TGTGCCAGCAGCGTGCTAGCGGGGGGGTCAGATGAGCAGTTCTTC
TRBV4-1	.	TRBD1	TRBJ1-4	CASSEGTAWNEKLFF	TGCGCCAGCAGCGAAGGGACAGCTTGGAATGAAAAACTGTTTTTT
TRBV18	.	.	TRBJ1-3	CASSPTSSGNTIYF	TGTGCCAGCTCACCGACAAGCTCTGGAAACACCATATATTTT
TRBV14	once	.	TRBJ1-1	CASSQDLTSQATEAFF	TGTGCCAGCAGCCAAGATCTTACCTCGCAGGCCACTGAAGCTTTCTTT
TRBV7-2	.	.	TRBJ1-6	CASRERGSYNSPLHF	TGTGCCAGCAGGGAGAGGGGGTCCTATAATTCACCCCTCCACTTT
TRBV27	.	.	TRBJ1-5	CASSGSQGWDQPQHF	TGTGCCAGCAGTGGATCTCAGGGGTGGGATCAGCCCCAGCATTTT
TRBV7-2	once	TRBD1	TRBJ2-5	CASRGQDQETQYF	TGTGCCAGTAGGGGACAGGACCAAGAGACCCAGTACTTC
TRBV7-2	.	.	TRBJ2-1	CASSFGGALNSEQFF	TGTGCCAGCAGCTTTGGGGGGGCTCTTAACAGTGAGCAGTTCTTC
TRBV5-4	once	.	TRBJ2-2	CASSLWEWGTGELFF	TGTGCCAGCAGCTTATGGGAGTGGGGTACCGGGGAGCTGTTTTTT
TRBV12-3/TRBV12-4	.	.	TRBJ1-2	CASSFSAPYGYTF	TGTGCCAGCAGTTTTAGCGCCCCCTATGGCTACACCTTC
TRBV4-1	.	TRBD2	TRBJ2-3	CASSVLASGGGRDTQYF	TGCGCCAGCAGCGTTCTGGCTAGCGGGGGGGGTAGAGATACGCAGTATTTT
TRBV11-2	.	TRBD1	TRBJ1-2	CASSSPRDRVYGYTF	TGTGCCAGCAGCTCACCCAGAGACAGGGTCTATGGCTACACCTTC
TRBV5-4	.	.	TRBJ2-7	CASSQEQLGYEQYF	TGTGCCAGCAGCCAAGAGCAACTAGGGTACGAGCAGTACTTC
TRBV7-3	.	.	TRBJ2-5	CASSLGGAGTDSAQYF	TGTGCCAGCAGCTTAGGCGGGGCCGGGACCGACTCGGCCCAGTACTTC
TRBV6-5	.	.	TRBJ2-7	CASTGSYEQYF	TGTGCCAGCACGGGGTCCTACGAGCAGTACTTC
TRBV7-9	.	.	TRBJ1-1	CASSTNTEAFF	TGTGCCAGCAGCACTAACACTGAAGCTTTCTTT
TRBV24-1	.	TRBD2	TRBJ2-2	CATSDVPSGLNTGELFF	TGTGCCACCAGTGATGTCCCTAGCGGGCTTAACACCGGGGAGCTGTTTTTT
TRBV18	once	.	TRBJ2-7	CASSTGSSAYEQYF	TGTGCCAGCTCCACCGGGAGCTCCGCCTACGAGCAGTACTTC
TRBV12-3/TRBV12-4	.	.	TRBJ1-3	CASSFPGNTIYF	TGTGCCAGCAGTTTCCCCGGGAACACCATATATTTT
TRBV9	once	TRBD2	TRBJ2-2	CASSVGLAGGTGELFF	TGTGCCAGCAGCGTAGGGCTAGCGGGGGGAACCGGGGAGCTGTTTTTT
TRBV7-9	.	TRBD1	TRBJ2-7	CASSQGQGPYEQYF	TGTGCCAGCAGCCAAGGACAGGGCCCCTACGAGCAGTACTTC
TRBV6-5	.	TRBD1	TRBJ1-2	CASSYSGTGVGYTF	TGTGCCAGCAGCTACTCGGGGACAGGGGTTGGCTACACCTTC
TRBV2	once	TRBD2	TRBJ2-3	CASSQTSGGAEDTQYF	TGTGCCAGCAGCCAAACTAGCGGGGGGGCCGAAGATACGCAGTATTTT
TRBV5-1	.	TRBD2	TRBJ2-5	CASSPRLAGRQETQYF	TGCGCCAGCAGCCCTAGACTAGCGGGTCGGCAAGAGACCCAGTACTTC
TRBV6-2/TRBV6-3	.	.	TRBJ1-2	CASSSLATGGYTF	TGTGCCAGCAGTAGCCTTGCTACGGGAGGCTACACCTTC
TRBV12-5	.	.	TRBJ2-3	CASGSQSTDTQYF	TGTGCTAGTGGTTCCCAAAGCACAGATACGCAGTATTTT
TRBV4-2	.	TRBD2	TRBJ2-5	CASSLLAGGQETQYF	TGTGCCAGCAGTCTACTAGCGGGGGGCCAAGAGACCCAGTACTTC
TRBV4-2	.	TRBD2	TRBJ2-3	CASSPSLAGGRDTQYF	TGTGCCAGCAGCCCGAGTCTAGCGGGGGGCCGCGATACGCAGTATTTT
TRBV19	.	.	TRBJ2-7	CASSQGRAWYEQYF	TGTGCCAGTAGTCAGGGCAGGGCCTGGTACGAGCAGTACTTC
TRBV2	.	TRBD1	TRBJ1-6	CASKDRDGYNSPLHF	TGTGCCAGCAAGGACAGGGACGGCTATAATTCACCCCTCCACTTT
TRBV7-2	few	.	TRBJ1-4	CASSLVVVNEKLFF	TGTGCCAGCAGCTTAGTCGTCGTCAATGAAAAACTGTTTTTT
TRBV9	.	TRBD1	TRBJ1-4	CASSSFRTGFNEKLFF	TGTGCCAGCAGCTCCTTTCGGACAGGATTTAATGAAAAACTGTTTTTT
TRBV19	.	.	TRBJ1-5	CASSIGGLGGNQPQHF	TGTGCCAGTAGTATTGGTGGGTTGGGCGGCAATCAGCCCCAGCATTTT